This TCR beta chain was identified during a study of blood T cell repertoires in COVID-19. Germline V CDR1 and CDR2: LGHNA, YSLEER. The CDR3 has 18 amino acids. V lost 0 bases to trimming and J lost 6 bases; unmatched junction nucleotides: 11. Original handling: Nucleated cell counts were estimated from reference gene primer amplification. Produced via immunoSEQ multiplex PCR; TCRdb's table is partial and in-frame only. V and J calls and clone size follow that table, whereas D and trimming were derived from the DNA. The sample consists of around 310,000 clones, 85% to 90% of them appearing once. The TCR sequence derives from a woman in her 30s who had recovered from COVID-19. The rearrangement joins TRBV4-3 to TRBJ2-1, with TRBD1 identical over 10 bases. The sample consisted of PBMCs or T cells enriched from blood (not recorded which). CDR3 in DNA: TGCGCCAGCAGCCAAGACTATCTTGGGGACAGGGGCCTCAATGAGCAGTTCTTC. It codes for CASSQDYLGDRGLNEQFF.